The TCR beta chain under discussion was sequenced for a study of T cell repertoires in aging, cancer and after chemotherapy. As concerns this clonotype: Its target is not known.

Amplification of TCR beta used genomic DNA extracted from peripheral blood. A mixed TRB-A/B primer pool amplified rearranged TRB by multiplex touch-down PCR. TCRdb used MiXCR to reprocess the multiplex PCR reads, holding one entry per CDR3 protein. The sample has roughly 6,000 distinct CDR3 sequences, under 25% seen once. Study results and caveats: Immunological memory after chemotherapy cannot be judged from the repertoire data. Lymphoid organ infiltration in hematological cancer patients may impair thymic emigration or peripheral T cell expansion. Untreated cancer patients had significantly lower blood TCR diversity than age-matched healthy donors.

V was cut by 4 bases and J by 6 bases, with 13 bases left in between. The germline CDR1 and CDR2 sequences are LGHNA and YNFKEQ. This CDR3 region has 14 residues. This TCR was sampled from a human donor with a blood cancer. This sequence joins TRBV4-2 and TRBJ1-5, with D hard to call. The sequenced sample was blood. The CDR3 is CASSPGEESQPQHF. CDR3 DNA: TGTGCCAGCAGCCCAGGCGAGGAGTCTCAGCCCCAGCATTTT.